This T cell receptor beta chain was documented in a study of response to subunit inactivated influenza vaccine. There are a few counts of this clonotype. Its antigen remains unidentified. Notes on the study in general: Authors suggested each seasonal flu vaccination may recruit only limited numbers of new T cells.

In TCRdb, the RT-PCR reads were re-called with MiXCR into one record per CDR3 protein. The sample includes some 800,000 distinct CDR3 sequences, 21% of them seen just once. V was clipped by 0 bases and J by 0 bases, with 12 bases between them. From germline, CDR1 is LGHNA and CDR2 YSLEER. There are 17 residues in the CDR3. The material sequenced was PBMCs from blood, taken roughly 5 days after vaccination. The chain couples TRBV4-3 to TRBJ2-1; D is uncertain. The clonotype originates from a man between 45 and 60 years old who received an inactivated influenza vaccine. CDR3 sequence (DNA): TGCGCCAGCAGCCAAGATCTAACCCGGAGCTCCTACAATGAGCAGTTCTTC. Translated: CASSQDLTRSSYNEQFF.